These 30 T cell receptor beta chains originate from one sample sequenced in a study of T cell responses to AZD1222 COVID-19 vaccine. Assay used: immunoSEQ multiplex PCR; TCRdb lists only in-frame clones, some missing. Here the sample spans 150,000 to 200,000 clones, 75% to 90% being singletons. The starting material was peripheral blood, obtained on day 0 of MenACWY control vaccination. The receptors come from an adult in good health.

The chain recombines TRBV27 with TRBJ2-1; D unclear. The V end lost 2 bases, the J end lost 0 bases, and 14 bases lay between the germline ends. CDR3 length: 17 residues. The germline CDR1 and CDR2 sequences are MNHEY and SMNVEV (reference sequence). As DNA, the CDR3 is TGTGCCAGCAGTTTAGGGTCCAGCCGCTACTCCTACAATGAGCAGTTCTTC. Its translation: CASSLGSSRYSYNEQFF.

The chain employs TRBV7-9 and TRBJ2-7, with 7 bases that match TRBD1. The V and J ends lost 5 bases and 2 bases, in that order; junction bases with no gene match: 9. The CDR3 loop spans 15 amino acids. CDR1 SEHNR and CDR2 FQNEAQ come from the germline V gene (reference sequence). CDR3: CASSQTGPKAYEQYF. In DNA, the CDR3 is TGTGCCAGCAGCCAGACAGGGCCGAAGGCCTACGAGCAGTACTTC.

The chain is built from TRBV7-8 and TRBJ1-3; D might be TRBD1 (5 bases). The germline V gene encodes CDR1 SGHVS and CDR2 FQNEAQ. The CDR3 is 17 residues long. Trimming pared 5 bases from V and 0 bases from J, leaving 17 bases between. The CDR3 here is CASSVRAVGGSGNTIYF. CDR3 nucleotide sequence: TGTGCCAGCAGCGTGAGGGCAGTGGGGGGCTCTGGAAACACCATATATTTT.

The chain joins TRBV15 to TRBJ2-3; 8 bases align to TRBD1. Germline V CDR1 and CDR2: LNHNV, YYDKDF (reference sequence). Trimming at V came to 0 bases and at J to 9 bases, leaving 8 bases not matched to a gene. CDR3 size: 15 residues. The DNA of the CDR3 is TGTGCCACCAGCAGAGAACAGGGGGGCGTGTTAACGCAGTATTTT. Protein sequence: CATSREQGGVLTQYF.

The V gene is TRBV28, the J gene TRBJ2-3, with a tentative D call TRBD1 (7 bases). The germline V and J ends were trimmed by 7 bases and 8 bases, with 25 bases remaining between them. Looked up from germline, CDR1 is MDHEN and CDR2 is SYDVKM. The CDR3 consists of 16 residues. The CDR3 spells CASIPSTGRPRGTQYF. The CDR3 coding sequence is TGTGCCAGCATACCTTCGACAGGGAGGCCCCGGGGTACGCAGTATTTT.

The chain recombines TRBV7-9 with TRBJ1-1; unclear D gene. CDR1 SEHNR and CDR2 FQNEAQ come from the germline V gene (reference sequence). Trimming cost V 5 bases and J 3 bases, with 16 bases left between them. The CDR3 loop spans 15 amino acids. The DNA of the CDR3 is TGTGCCAGCAGCCCTGGTGGTACAGTGGACACTGAAGCTTTCTTT. It is translated as CASSPGGTVDTEAFF.

This clone was seen once. This chain links TRBV9 with TRBJ2-5; 7 bases are shared with TRBD2. After removal of 3 bases from V and 2 bases from J, the junction contained 7 bases not matched to a gene. The CDR3 extends over 15 amino acids. Germline values: CDR1 SGDLS, CDR2 YYNGEE. The CDR3, as DNA: TGTGCCAGCAGCGACTCCGGGACTACACAAGAGACCCAGTACTTC. Amino acids: CASSDSGTTQETQYF.

J is TRBJ1-1 and V is TRBV24-1; D unresolved. This CDR3 region has 11 residues. The ends were cut back, 1 base at V and 7 bases at J, with 3 bases in the middle. Germline V CDR1 and CDR2: KGHDR, SFDVKD. CDR3 residues: CATSDLSEAFF. CDR3 DNA sequence: TGTGCCACCAGTGATTTAAGTGAAGCTTTCTTT.

The chain has TRBV27 and TRBJ1-1; no clear D. The CDR3 consists of 13 residues. CDR1 MNHEY and CDR2 SMNVEV come from the germline V gene (reference sequence). V was pared by 6 bases and J by 4 bases, with 12 bases between. The CDR3 region has the DNA TGTGCCAGCAGCGTCGGACTTCTCACTGAAGCTTTCTTT. It translates to CASSVGLLTEAFF.

This rearrangement joins TRBV12-3 or TRBV12-4 to TRBJ1-1; tentatively, D is TRBD1 (5 bases). Trimming took off 0 bases at V and 6 bases at J, with 8 bases between the two ends. This CDR3 is 13 amino acids long. Here the CDR3 reads CASSLAQGAEAFF. As DNA, the CDR3 is TGTGCCAGCAGTTTAGCGCAAGGGGCTGAAGCTTTCTTT.

This rearrangement joins TRBV5-5 to TRBJ2-1; 8 bases map to TRBD1. This CDR3 has 18 amino acids. From germline, CDR1 is SGHKS and CDR2 YYEKEE (reference sequence). Germline trimming cut 4 bases from V and 4 bases from J; bases unmatched to any gene: 16. CDR3 nucleotides: TGTGCCAGCAGCCAGAATCCCTCACAGGGACAGGTATACAATGAGCAGTTCTTC. Amino acids: CASSQNPSQGQVYNEQFF.

J is TRBJ1-6 and V is TRBV19; the D is unclear. This CDR3 is built from 14 residues. Germline V lookup: CDR1 LNHDA, CDR2 SQIVND (reference sequence). The V end was cut by 3 bases, the J end by 7 bases, with 10 bases between. CDR3 protein: CASSMKPGNSPLHF. Here the CDR3 DNA reads TGTGCCAGTAGTATGAAGCCTGGAAATTCACCCCTCCACTTT. Drawing the rest from reference TRBV19 and TRBJ1-6, the complete variable domain is DGGITQSPKYLFRKEGQNVTLSCEQNLNHDAMYWYRQDPGQGLRLIYYSQIVNDFQKGDIAEGYSVSREKKESFPLTVTSAQKNPTAFYLCASSMKPGNSPLHFGNGTRLTVT.

The V gene is TRBV7-9, the J gene TRBJ1-1; no clear D. The CDR3 is made up of 13 amino acids. Trimming stripped 2 bases from V and 6 bases from J, with 10 bases between. From germline, CDR1 is SEHNR and CDR2 FQNEAQ (reference sequence). This CDR3 reads CASSLRQIPEAFF. In nucleotides, the CDR3 is TGTGCCAGCAGCTTAAGGCAGATACCTGAAGCTTTCTTT.

The gene calls are TRBV9 and TRBJ2-1; D might be TRBD2 (5 bases). The CDR3 loop spans 15 amino acids. Germline V lookup: CDR1 SGDLS, CDR2 YYNGEE. V was clipped by 4 bases and J by 1 base, with 12 bases between them. The CDR3 sequence: CASSPGTRSYNEQFF. The CDR3 DNA is TGTGCCAGCAGCCCGGGAACGAGGTCCTACAATGAGCAGTTCTTC.

The chain's CDR3 is CATIRRDRENQPQHF. The CDR3 coding sequence is TGTGCCACCATTCGCCGGGACAGGGAAAATCAGCCCCAGCATTTT. The chain couples TRBV24-1 to TRBJ1-5, with TRBD1 matching 9 bases. This CDR3 spans 15 amino acids. V was pared by 8 bases and J by 4 bases, with 8 bases of the junction left unmatched. Germline CDR1 and CDR2: KGHDR and SFDVKD.

The gene calls are TRBV4-2 and TRBJ1-4; 11 nucleotides align to TRBD1. The CDR3 loop spans 17 amino acids. CDR1 is LGHNA and CDR2 is YNFKEQ in the germline V gene. After removal of 4 bases from V and 0 bases from J, the junction contained 4 bases not matched to a gene. The CDR3 protein is CASSRDRGTATNEKLFF. CDR3 in DNA: TGTGCCAGCAGCCGGGACAGGGGGACGGCAACTAATGAAAAACTGTTTTTT.

This clone has only a few counts. This chain connects TRBV4-2 to TRBJ1-4; tentatively, D is TRBD1 (5 bases). The CDR3 is 16 residues long. V shed 0 bases and J shed 7 bases, with 15 bases lying between them. Germline V CDR1 and CDR2: LGHNA, YNFKEQ. For the CDR3, the DNA is TGTGCCAGCAGCCAAGAAGGGCAGGGCACGGGTGAAAAACTGTTTTTT. This sequence encodes CASSQEGQGTGEKLFF.

This clone was seen more than once but under ten times. V and J are TRBV10-3 and TRBJ1-3, with a possible D match to TRBD1 (5 bases). V lost 10 bases to trimming and J lost 0 bases, with 13 bases between them. The CDR3 length is 14 residues. Per germline, CDR1 ENHRY and CDR2 SYGVKD. The CDR3 region is CATGTVHSGNTIYF. CDR3 bases: TGTGCCACAGGGACGGTTCACTCTGGAAACACCATATATTTT.

The chain couples TRBV5-6 to TRBJ1-6; D is undetermined. Trimming stripped 5 bases from V and 5 bases from J, with 11 bases between. This CDR3 has 14 amino acids. Germline assignment: CDR1 SGHDT and CDR2 YYEEEE. As DNA, the CDR3 is TGTGCCAGCAGTCCTTTGGACCATAATTCACCCCTCCACTTT. Translated, it gives CASSPLDHNSPLHF.

This chain connects TRBV5-4 to TRBJ1-1; D uncertain. The CDR3 totals 14 residues. Germline V gene lookup returns CDR1 SGHNT and CDR2 YYREEE (reference sequence). Trimming took 2 bases from V and 0 from J, leaving 8 bases between them. Here the CDR3 reads CASSFPGLNTEAFF. CDR3 DNA: TGTGCCAGCAGCTTCCCGGGCTTGAACACTGAAGCTTTCTTT.

The rearrangement uses TRBV6-5 and TRBJ1-1; D is unclear. The V gene lost 6 bases and the J gene lost 1 base, with 15 bases spanning the gap. The CDR3 has 15 amino acids. Germline V gene data show CDR1 as MNHEY and CDR2 as SVGAGI. The CDR3 region has the DNA TGTGCCAGCAGGGTTCGAAACACAGAGAACACTGAAGCTTTCTTT. As protein: CASRVRNTENTEAFF.

This clone is a singleton in its sample. The chain couples TRBV19 to TRBJ1-5; the D is unclear. Trimming left V 1 base short and J 3 bases short, with 10 bases between. Germline V CDR1 and CDR2: LNHDA, SQIVND (reference sequence). This CDR3 is built from 15 residues. The CDR3 region is CASSIGRGSNQPQHF. The CDR3 nucleotides read TGTGCCAGTAGTATAGGGCGGGGTTCCAATCAGCCCCAGCATTTT. Using reference TRBV19 and TRBJ1-5 for the parts outside the CDR3, the full variable domain is DGGITQSPKYLFRKEGQNVTLSCEQNLNHDAMYWYRQDPGQGLRLIYYSQIVNDFQKGDIAEGYSVSREKKESFPLTVTSAQKNPTAFYLCASSIGRGSNQPQHFGDGTRLSIL.

This sequence joins TRBV19 and TRBJ2-7, with D tentatively TRBD1 or TRBD2 (5 bases each). Trimming pared 4 bases from V and 3 bases from J, leaving 10 bases between. The CDR3 loop spans 13 amino acids. Germline lookup yields CDR1 LNHDA and CDR2 SQIVND (reference sequence). In DNA form, the CDR3 reads TGTGCCAGTAGTACCCGGGACGGCTACGAGCAGTACTTC. Translated, it gives CASSTRDGYEQYF.

In regard to this clone: This specimen includes other DNA sequences encoding the same CDR3. The gene calls are TRBV12-3 or TRBV12-4 and TRBJ1-5; no definite D call. Trimming took 3 bases from V and 5 from J, leaving 5 bases between them. The CDR3 has 12 amino acids. The CDR3 loop reads CASSLRDQPQHF. For the CDR3, the DNA is TGTGCCAGCAGTTTGAGGGATCAGCCCCAGCATTTT.

The rearrangement links TRBV27 to TRBJ2-3, with 9 bases fitting TRBD2. CDR1 and CDR2 (germline): MNHEY, SMNVEV (reference sequence). J lost 6 bases, V lost 3 bases, and 7 bases had no gene match. CDR3 length: 15 amino acids. In DNA, the CDR3 is TGTGCCAGCAGTTTTGTAGCGGGAGTTAGCGATACGCAGTATTTT. Protein product: CASSFVAGVSDTQYF.

This chain links TRBV5-6 with TRBJ2-7, with 9 bases fitting TRBD1. From germline, CDR1 is SGHDT and CDR2 YYEEEE. This CDR3 spans 14 amino acids. The trim removed 0 bases at V and 6 bases at J, leaving 4 bases unmatched. CDR3 sequence (DNA): TGTGCCAGCAGCTTGGGGACAGGGGTAGGCGAGCAGTACTTC. Encoded protein: CASSLGTGVGEQYF.

J is TRBJ2-5 and V is TRBV7-9; tentatively, D is TRBD1 (5 bases). From germline, CDR1 is SEHNR and CDR2 FQNEAQ (reference sequence). The CDR3 spans 14 residues. V was pared by 6 bases and J by 0 bases, with 11 bases between. CDR3 sequence reads: CASSLLDNQETQYF. The CDR3 DNA follows: TGTGCCAGCAGTTTATTGGACAACCAAGAGACCCAGTACTTC.

V usage is TRBV11-2 and J usage is TRBJ2-1; 16 bases line up with TRBD2. The CDR3 sequence is 19 residues long. Germline-derived CDR1 and CDR2 are SGHAT and FQNNGV. After removal of 3 bases from V and 4 bases from J, the junction contained 9 bases not matched to a gene. The CDR3 is CASSFPGTSGGASYNEQFF. In nucleotides, the CDR3 is TGTGCCAGCAGCTTTCCCGGGACTAGCGGGGGGGCGTCATACAATGAGCAGTTCTTC. Full variable domain (rest looked up from reference TRBV11-2 and TRBJ2-1): EAGVAQSPRYKIIEKRQSVAFWCNPISGHATLYWYQQILGQGPKLLIQFQNNGVVDDSQLPKDRFSAERLKGVDSTLKIQPAKLEDSAVYLCASSFPGTSGGASYNEQFFGPGTRLTVL.

The chain links TRBV12-3 or TRBV12-4 to TRBJ2-7; 8 bases are shared with TRBD2. The ends lost 5 bases at V and 6 bases at J; junction bases unmatched: 6. CDR3 length: 13 amino acids. The CDR3, as DNA: TGTGCCAGCAGTCTCTCAACTAGCGGCGAGCAGTACTTC. Translation: CASSLSTSGEQYF.

V usage is TRBV28 and J usage is TRBJ1-2; TRBD1 might be the D (6 bases). Germline V gene sequence: CDR1 MDHEN, CDR2 SYDVKM. This CDR3 region has 16 residues. V was clipped by 6 bases and J by 3 bases, with 20 bases between them. In nucleotides, the CDR3 is TGTGCCAGCAGACCTACACAGGGCACCAATCACTATGGCTACACCTTC. Amino acids: CASRPTQGTNHYGYTF.